This record covers a single T cell receptor (beta chain). Germline CDR1 and CDR2: SEHNR and FQNEAQ (reference sequence). V gave up 1 base and J gave up 4 bases, with 11 bases separating them. The CDR3 runs to 15 residues. Individuals drawn from around 25 US areas were roughly 18 to 89 years old. The data are from a study of blood T cell repertoires in COVID-19. Measured with immunoSEQ multiplex PCR; TCRdb has only the in-frame clones, and not every one. This sample has 400,000 or so clones, with 88% found just once. Sequencing used PBMCs or T cells enriched from blood (not recorded which). The receptor was isolated from a woman aged 35 to 49 with acute COVID-19. The chain joins TRBV7-9 to TRBJ2-1, with a tentative D call TRBD1 (6 bases). DNA for the CDR3: TGTGCCAGCAGCTTAGAGCAGGGGTTTTACAATGAGCAGTTCTTC. Amino acid sequence: CASSLEQGFYNEQFF.